This T cell receptor beta chain was captured in a study of T cell responses to AZD1222 COVID-19 vaccine. Germline loops: CDR1 MNHEY, CDR2 SMNVEV (reference sequence). The ends lost 5 bases at V and 7 bases at J; junction bases unmatched: 4. The CDR3 is made up of 14 amino acids. Pooled in the analysis were second doses at about 4 or about 12 weeks. Using immunoSEQ multiplex PCR, the repertoire was profiled, and TCRdb retains in-frame clones only, with some absent. This table has about 180,000 clones, about 90% appearing once. About this clone itself: Its target is not known.

General study findings and limits: Two AZD1222 doses significantly raised spike-specific TCR breadth and depth over controls. Sampling that yielded the repertoires occurred only after the peak T cell response.

The sample was peripheral blood, taken 28 days after the second AZD1222 dose. The TCR sequence derives from an adult who received the AZD1222 COVID-19 vaccine. The chain joins TRBV27 to TRBJ2-1; 11 bases are shared with TRBD2. CDR3 nucleotide sequence: TGTGCCAGCAGTCCTAGCGGGGGGTTGAATGAGCAGTTCTTC. This codes for CASSPSGGLNEQFF.